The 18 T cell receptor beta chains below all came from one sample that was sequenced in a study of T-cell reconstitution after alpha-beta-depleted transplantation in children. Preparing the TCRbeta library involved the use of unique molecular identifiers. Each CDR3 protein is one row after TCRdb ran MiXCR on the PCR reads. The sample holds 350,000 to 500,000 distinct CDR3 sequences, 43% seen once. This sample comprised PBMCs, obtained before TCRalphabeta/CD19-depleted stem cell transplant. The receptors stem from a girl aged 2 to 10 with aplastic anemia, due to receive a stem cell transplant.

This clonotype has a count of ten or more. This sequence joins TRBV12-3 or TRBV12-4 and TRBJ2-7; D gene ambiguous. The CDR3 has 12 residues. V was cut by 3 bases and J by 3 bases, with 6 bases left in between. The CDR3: CASSFFLYEQYF. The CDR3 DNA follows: TGTGCCAGCAGTTTTTTCCTCTACGAGCAGTACTTC.

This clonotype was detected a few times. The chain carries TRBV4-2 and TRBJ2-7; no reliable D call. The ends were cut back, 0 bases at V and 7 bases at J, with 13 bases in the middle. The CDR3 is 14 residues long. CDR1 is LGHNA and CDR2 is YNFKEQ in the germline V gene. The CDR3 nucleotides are TGTGCCAGCAGCCAAGAAAAGGGAAGGCGTGAGCAGTACTTC. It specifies CASSQEKGRREQYF.

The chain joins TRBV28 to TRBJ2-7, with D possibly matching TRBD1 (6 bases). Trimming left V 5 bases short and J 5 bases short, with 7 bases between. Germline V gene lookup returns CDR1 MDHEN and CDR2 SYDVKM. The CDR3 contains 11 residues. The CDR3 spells CASSHRDEQYF. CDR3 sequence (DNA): TGTGCCAGCAGTCACAGGGACGAGCAGTACTTC.

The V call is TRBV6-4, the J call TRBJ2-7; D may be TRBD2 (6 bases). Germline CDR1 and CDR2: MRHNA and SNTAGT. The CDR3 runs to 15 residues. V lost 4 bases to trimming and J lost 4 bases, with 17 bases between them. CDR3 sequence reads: CASSVEGMRVYEQYF. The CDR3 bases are TGTGCCAGCAGTGTGGAGGGAATGAGGGTTTACGAGCAGTACTTC.

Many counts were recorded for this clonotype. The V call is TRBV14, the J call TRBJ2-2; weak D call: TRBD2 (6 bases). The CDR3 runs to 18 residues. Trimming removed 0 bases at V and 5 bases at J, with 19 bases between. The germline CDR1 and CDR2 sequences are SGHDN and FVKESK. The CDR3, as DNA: TGTGCCAGCAGCCAAGATTTACTAGGGGCCGGAGGGACCGGGGAGCTGTTTTTT. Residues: CASSQDLLGAGGTGELFF.

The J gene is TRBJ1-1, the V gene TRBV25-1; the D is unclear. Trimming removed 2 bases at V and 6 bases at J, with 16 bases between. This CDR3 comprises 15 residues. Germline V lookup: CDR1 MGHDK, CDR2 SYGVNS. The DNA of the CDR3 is TGTGCCAGCAGTGAAGTTAGTCGGAGTTGTCCTGAAGCTTTCTTT. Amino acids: CASSEVSRSCPEAFF.

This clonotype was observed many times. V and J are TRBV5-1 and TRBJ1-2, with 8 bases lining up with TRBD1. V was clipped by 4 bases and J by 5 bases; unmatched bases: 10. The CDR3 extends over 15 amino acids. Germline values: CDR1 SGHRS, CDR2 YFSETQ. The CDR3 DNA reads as TGCGCCAGCAGCCGACTCCAGGGGGCAGGGTATGGCTACACCTTC. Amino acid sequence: CASSRLQGAGYGYTF. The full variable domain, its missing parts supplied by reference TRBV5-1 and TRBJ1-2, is KAGVTQTPRYLIKTRGQQVTLSCSPISGHRSVSWYQQTPGQGLQFLFEYFSETQRNKGNFPGRFSGRQFSNSRSEMNVSTLELGDSALYLCASSRLQGAGYGYTFGSGTRLTVV.

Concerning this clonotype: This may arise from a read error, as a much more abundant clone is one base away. The DNA of the CDR3 is TGTGCCAGCAGCCCCGGGACAGGGTCTAACACTGAAGCTTTCTTT. Its translation: CASSPGTGSNTEAFF. J is TRBJ1-1 and V is TRBV7-2; the match to TRBD1 covers 9 bases. There are 15 residues in the CDR3. V dropped 5 bases and J dropped 2; count of bases not matched to a gene: 6. The germline V gene has CDR1 SGHTA and CDR2 FQGNSA.

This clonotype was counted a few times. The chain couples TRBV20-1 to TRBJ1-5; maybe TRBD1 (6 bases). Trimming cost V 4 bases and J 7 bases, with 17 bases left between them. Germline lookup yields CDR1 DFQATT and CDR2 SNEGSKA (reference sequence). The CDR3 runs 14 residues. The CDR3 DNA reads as TGCAGTGCTAACTCTGGACAGCATAAGCAGCCCCAGCATTTT. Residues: CSANSGQHKQPQHF.

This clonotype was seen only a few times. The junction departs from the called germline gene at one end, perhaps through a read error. Written as DNA, the CDR3 is TGCAGTGCTAGAGACACGTCCTGGGGGCTCGGGTATGGTTACACCTTC. This sequence encodes CSARDTSWGLGYGYTF. The chain carries TRBV20-1 and TRBJ1-2; D may be TRBD1 (6 bases). Germline-derived CDR1 and CDR2 are DFQATT and SNEGSKA (reference sequence). CDR3 length: 16 amino acids.

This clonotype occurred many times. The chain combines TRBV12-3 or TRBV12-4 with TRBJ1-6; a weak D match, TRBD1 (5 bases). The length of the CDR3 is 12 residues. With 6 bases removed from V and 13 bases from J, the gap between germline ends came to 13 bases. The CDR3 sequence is CASSSGALPLHF. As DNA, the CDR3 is TGTGCCAGCAGCTCCGGGGCTCTTCCCCTCCACTTT.

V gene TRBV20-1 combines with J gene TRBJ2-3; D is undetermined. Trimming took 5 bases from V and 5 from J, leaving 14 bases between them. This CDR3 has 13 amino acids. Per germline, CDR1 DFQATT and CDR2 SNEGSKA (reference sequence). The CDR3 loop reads CSAFRPPEDTQYF. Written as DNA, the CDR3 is TGCAGTGCTTTCCGTCCCCCGGAAGATACGCAGTATTTT.

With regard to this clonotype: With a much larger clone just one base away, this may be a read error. CDR3 bases: TGTGTCAGCAGCCCGGACAGGGTGTCCGGGGAGCTGTTTTTT. Protein sequence: CVSSPDRVSGELFF. The rearrangement uses TRBV9 and TRBJ2-2; 8 nucleotides match TRBD1. The CDR3 length is 14 residues. CDR1 and CDR2 (germline): SGDLS, YYNGEE.

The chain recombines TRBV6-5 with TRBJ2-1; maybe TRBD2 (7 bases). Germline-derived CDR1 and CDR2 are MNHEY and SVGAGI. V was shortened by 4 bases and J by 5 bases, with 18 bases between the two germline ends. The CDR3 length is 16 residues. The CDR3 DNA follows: TGTGCCAGCAGTTCCCCTGCTAGGGGGGGCCACAATGAGCAGTTCTTC. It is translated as CASSSPARGGHNEQFF.

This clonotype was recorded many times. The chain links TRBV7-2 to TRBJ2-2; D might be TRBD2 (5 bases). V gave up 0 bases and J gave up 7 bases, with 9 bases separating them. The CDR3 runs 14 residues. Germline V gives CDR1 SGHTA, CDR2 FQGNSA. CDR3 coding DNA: TGTGCCAGCAGCTTAGCCCTAGCCGGCGGGGAGCTGTTTTTT. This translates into CASSLALAGGELFF.

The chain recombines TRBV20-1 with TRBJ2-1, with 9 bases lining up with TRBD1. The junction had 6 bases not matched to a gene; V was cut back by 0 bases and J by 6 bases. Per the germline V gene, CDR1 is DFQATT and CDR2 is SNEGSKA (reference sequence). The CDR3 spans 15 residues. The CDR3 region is CSARDGQGTSNEQFF. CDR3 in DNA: TGCAGTGCTAGAGATGGACAGGGGACCAGCAATGAGCAGTTCTTC.

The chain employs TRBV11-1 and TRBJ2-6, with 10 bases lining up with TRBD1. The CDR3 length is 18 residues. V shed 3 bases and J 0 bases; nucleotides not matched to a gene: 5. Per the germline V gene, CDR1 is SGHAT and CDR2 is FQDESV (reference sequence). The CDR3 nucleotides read TGTGCCAGCAGCTTCTGGACAGGGGGAAGCTCTGGGGCCAACGTCCTGACTTTC. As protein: CASSFWTGGSSGANVLTF.

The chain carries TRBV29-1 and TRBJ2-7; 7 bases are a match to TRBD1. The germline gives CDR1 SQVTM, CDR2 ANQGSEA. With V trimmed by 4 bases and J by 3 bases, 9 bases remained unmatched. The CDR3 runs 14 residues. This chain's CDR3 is CSVGGGPLGYEQYF. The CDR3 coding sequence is TGCAGCGTTGGAGGGGGCCCCCTGGGCTACGAGCAGTACTTC.